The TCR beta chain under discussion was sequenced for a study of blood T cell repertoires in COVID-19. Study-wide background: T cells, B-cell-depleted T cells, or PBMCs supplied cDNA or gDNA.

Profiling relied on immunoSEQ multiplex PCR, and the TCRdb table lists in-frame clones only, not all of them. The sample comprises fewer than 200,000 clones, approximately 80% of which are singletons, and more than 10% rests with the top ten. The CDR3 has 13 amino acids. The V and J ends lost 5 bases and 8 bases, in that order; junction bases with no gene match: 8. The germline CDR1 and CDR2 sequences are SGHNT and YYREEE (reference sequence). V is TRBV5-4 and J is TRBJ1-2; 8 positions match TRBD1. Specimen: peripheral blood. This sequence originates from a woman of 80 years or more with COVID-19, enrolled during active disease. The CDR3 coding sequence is TGTGCCAGCAGGCTGACAGGGGTTCAAGGCTACACCTTC. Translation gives CASRLTGVQGYTF.